One sample yielded the 27 T cell receptor beta chains listed below, sequenced in a study of T cells in localized non-small cell lung cancer. Repertoires were generated with immunoSEQ multiplex PCR, while TCRdb's copy carries only in-frame clones and drops some. The sample lists 10,000 to 15,000 clones, roughly 86% seen once, with 50% to 75% in the top ten. The specimen was peripheral blood, collected before any cancer treatment. The receptors originated from a male donor older than 55 with stage III lung adenocarcinoma.

The chain combines TRBV9 with TRBJ2-1, with TRBD1 as a possible D gene (7 bases). Per germline, CDR1 SGDLS and CDR2 YYNGEE. Deletions cut 0 bases from V and 0 bases from J, with 13 bases between. This CDR3 is built from 17 residues. The CDR3: CASSVGAGGSSYNEQFF. The CDR3 bases are TGTGCCAGCAGCGTAGGGGCAGGGGGGAGCTCCTACAATGAGCAGTTCTTC.

This rearrangement joins TRBV11-2 to TRBJ2-5; 8 nucleotides match TRBD1. The CDR3 is 15 amino acids. Looked up from germline, CDR1 is SGHAT and CDR2 is FQNNGV. V lost 4 bases to trimming and J lost 2 bases; unmatched junction nucleotides: 6. The CDR3 DNA reads as TGTGCCAGCAGCTACAGGGGGGAAGTACAAGAGACCCAGTACTTC. This sequence encodes CASSYRGEVQETQYF.

The chain uses TRBV27 and TRBJ1-3; D is possibly TRBD1 (6 bases). CDR3 length equals 14 residues. Germline V gene sequence: CDR1 MNHEY, CDR2 SMNVEV (reference sequence). The germline V and J ends were trimmed by 6 bases and 1 base, with 10 bases remaining between them. CDR3 region: CASSHGTSGNTIYF. CDR3 bases: TGTGCCAGCAGCCACGGGACATCTGGAAACACCATATATTTT.

The V and J genes are TRBV29-1 and TRBJ1-1; D is ambiguous. V lost 6 bases, J lost 6 bases, and 17 bases lay in between. This CDR3 has 13 residues. Germline assignment: CDR1 SQVTM and CDR2 ANQGSEA. CDR3 coding DNA: TGCAGCGTCGCCGAGGGCCGGGAATCTGAAGCTTTCTTT. Translated, it gives CSVAEGRESEAFF.

The chain employs TRBV5-1 and TRBJ2-2; D gene uncertain. The germline CDR1 and CDR2 sequences are SGHRS and YFSETQ. The CDR3 covers 14 residues. Trimming removed 5 bases from V and 1 base from J, with 9 bases in between. The CDR3 bases are TGCGCCAGCAGTTGGGTAGGGAACACCGGGGAGCTGTTTTTT. It encodes CASSWVGNTGELFF.

The chain combines TRBV6-1 with TRBJ1-2; TRBD1 is a possible D gene (5 bases). Trimming pared 1 base from V and 10 bases from J, leaving 16 bases between. Germline values: CDR1 MNHNS, CDR2 SASEGT. The CDR3 contains 14 residues. The DNA for the CDR3 is TGTGCCAGCAGTGAAGGACCAGGGCTAGGATCCTACACCTTC. This gives the protein CASSEGPGLGSYTF.

This clone was detected once. This chain joins TRBV18 and TRBJ2-7; D uncertain. CDR1 and CDR2 (germline): KGHSH, LQKENI. Trimming left V 4 bases short and J 0 bases short, with 10 bases between. This CDR3 has 14 amino acids. The CDR3 loop reads CASSRYGSSYEQYF. The CDR3 DNA is TGTGCCAGCTCACGGTACGGCAGCTCCTACGAGCAGTACTTC.

The chain combines TRBV19 with TRBJ1-5; tentative D call: TRBD1 (5 bases). Germline loops: CDR1 LNHDA, CDR2 SQIVND (reference sequence). V was trimmed by 3 bases and J by 7 bases, leaving 13 bases between them. The CDR3 is 14 amino acids. CDR3 DNA: TGTGCCAGTAGTATCGGCAGGGATGTACAGCCCCAGCATTTT. Amino acids: CASSIGRDVQPQHF.

This clone was recorded a few times. The DNA of the CDR3 is TGTGCCAGCAGCCAAGCCGTAAGGGACCCTGAAGCTTTCTTT. It translates to CASSQAVRDPEAFF. The chain recombines TRBV4-2 with TRBJ1-1; D is perhaps TRBD1 (5 bases). V lost 1 base and J 6 bases, leaving 12 bases between the germline ends. The germline gives CDR1 LGHNA, CDR2 YNFKEQ. The CDR3 contains 14 residues.

This clone has only a few counts. This chain connects TRBV7-2 to TRBJ1-4, with D tentatively TRBD1 (6 bases). This CDR3 spans 12 amino acids. Germline assignment: CDR1 SGHTA and CDR2 FQGNSA. V was pared by 4 bases and J by 8 bases, with 8 bases between. Written as DNA, the CDR3 is TGTGCCAGCAGCTATGACAGGGAAAAACTGTTTTTT. Translation: CASSYDREKLFF.

The chain recombines TRBV6-6 with TRBJ1-3; D is undetermined. CDR1 and CDR2 (germline): MNHNY, SVGAGI (reference sequence). CDR3 size: 15 residues. CDR3 amino acids: CGTTNPLDPGNTIYF. CDR3 sequence (DNA): TGTGGGACCACCAACCCTCTAGACCCTGGAAACACCATATATTTT.

This clone was counted only a few times. The genes are TRBV19 and TRBJ1-2, with unresolved D. Trimming stripped 8 bases from V and 4 bases from J, with 8 bases between. CDR3 length: 11 residues. Germline V gene lookup returns CDR1 LNHDA and CDR2 SQIVND (reference sequence). The CDR3 loop reads CASQAVYGYTF. CDR3 bases: TGTGCCAGTCAGGCCGTCTATGGCTACACCTTC. The full variable domain, its missing parts supplied by reference TRBV19 and TRBJ1-2, is DGGITQSPKYLFRKEGQNVTLSCEQNLNHDAMYWYRQDPGQGLRLIYYSQIVNDFQKGDIAEGYSVSREKKESFPLTVTSAQKNPTAFYLCASQAVYGYTFGSGTRLTVV.

Turning to this clone: This sample also contains other DNA sequences that code for the same CDR3. This rearrangement joins TRBV30 to TRBJ2-7, with TRBD2 identical over 7 bases. Trimming cost V 3 bases and J 3 bases; bases outside gene matches: 5. This CDR3 contains 13 residues. Germline CDR1 is GTSNPN and CDR2 is SVGIG (reference sequence). CDR3 residues: CAWSVGGSYEQYF. The CDR3, as DNA: TGTGCCTGGAGCGTCGGCGGGAGCTACGAGCAGTACTTC.

This clone was seen a single time. CDR3 amino acids: CASSMSGGGENIQYF. CDR3 nucleotides: TGTGCCAGTAGTATGTCTGGGGGAGGGGAAAACATTCAGTACTTC. The chain uses TRBV19 and TRBJ2-4; TRBD2 matches at 7 bases. Germline CDR1 reads LNHDA; CDR2 reads SQIVND (reference sequence). CDR3 length: 15 residues. V lost 3 bases, J lost 5 bases, and 7 bases stayed unmatched.

V and J are TRBV10-1 and TRBJ1-5; D ambiguous. CDR3 size: 13 residues. V gave up 2 bases and J gave up 7 bases, with 9 bases separating them. Germline V gives CDR1 WNHNN, CDR2 SYGVQD (reference sequence). The CDR3 protein is CASSEELGQPQHF. The CDR3 region has the DNA TGCGCCAGCAGTGAGGAGCTGGGCCAGCCCCAGCATTTT.

V usage is TRBV4-1 and J usage is TRBJ2-1, with 7 bases that match TRBD2. After removal of 0 bases from V and 2 bases from J, the junction contained 1 base not matched to a gene. CDR1 is MGHRA, CDR2 YSYEKL, per germline. The CDR3 length is 15 residues. The CDR3 spells CASSQDGTTYNEQFF. The DNA for the CDR3 is TGCGCCAGCAGCCAAGATGGGACTACCTACAATGAGCAGTTCTTC.

The DNA of the CDR3 is TGCGCCGTCGGGACCTCCTACGAGCAGTACTTC. Its translation: CAVGTSYEQYF. The genes are TRBV4-3 and TRBJ2-7; D is tentatively TRBD1 or TRBD2 (5 bases each). The CDR3 contains 11 residues. V dropped 11 bases and J dropped 0 bases, with 8 bases sitting between them. Germline CDR1 LGHNA, CDR2 YSLEER.

The CDR3 DNA reads TGCGCCAGCAGCTTGGCAGGGCGGACTAACTGGGAGACCCAGTACTTC. This gives the protein CASSLAGRTNWETQYF. This chain links TRBV5-1 with TRBJ2-5, with D perhaps TRBD2 (6 bases). CDR1 is SGHRS and CDR2 is YFSETQ in the germline V gene. V dropped 0 bases and J dropped 5 bases, with 17 bases sitting between them. This CDR3 contains 16 residues.

The rearrangement uses TRBV2 and TRBJ1-6; the D is unclear. The CDR3 sequence is 16 residues long. Germline V lookup: CDR1 SNHLY, CDR2 FYNNEI. V lost 2 bases and J 5 bases, leaving 13 bases between the germline ends. Here the CDR3 reads CASSERAPLDNSPLHF. CDR3 sequence (DNA): TGTGCCAGCAGTGAACGGGCACCACTAGATAATTCACCCCTCCACTTT.

The rearrangement links TRBV5-1 to TRBJ2-3; tentatively, D is TRBD2 (6 bases). The CDR3 spans 14 residues. Looked up from germline, CDR1 is SGHRS and CDR2 is YFSETQ. The V end lost 0 bases, the J end lost 2 bases, and 7 bases lay between the germline ends. DNA of the CDR3: TGCGCCAGCAGCTTGGGCGGGATCACAGATACGCAGTATTTT. It is translated as CASSLGGITDTQYF.

V is TRBV5-4 and J is TRBJ2-1; 11 nucleotides agree with TRBD2. The CDR3 is made up of 15 amino acids. The V gene's germline CDR1 is SGHNT and CDR2 YYREEE (reference sequence). The junction had 10 bases not matched to a gene; V was cut back by 4 bases and J by 10 bases. CDR3 protein: CASSLTSGALREQFF. As DNA, the CDR3 is TGTGCCAGCAGCCTGACTAGCGGGGCGCTGAGAGAGCAGTTCTTC.

The rearrangement joins TRBV5-1 to TRBJ2-5; 16 bases fit TRBD2. Germline CDR1 and CDR2: SGHRS and YFSETQ. CDR3 length equals 18 residues. V lost 4 bases and J lost 5; bases outside the gene matches: 11. CDR3 DNA sequence: TGCGCCAGCAGCACTGGGACTAGCGGGAGGGTCACTGATGAGACCCAGTACTTC. Protein sequence: CASSTGTSGRVTDETQYF. Full variable domain (missing parts from reference TRBV5-1 and TRBJ2-5): KAGVTQTPRYLIKTRGQQVTLSCSPISGHRSVSWYQQTPGQGLQFLFEYFSETQRNKGNFPGRFSGRQFSNSRSEMNVSTLELGDSALYLCASSTGTSGRVTDETQYFGPGTRLLVL.

The rearrangement joins TRBV5-5 to TRBJ2-7; either TRBD1 or TRBD2 may supply D (5 bases each). The CDR3 is made up of 17 amino acids. Germline loops: CDR1 SGHKS, CDR2 YYEKEE (reference sequence). Trimming stripped 4 bases from V and 1 base from J, with 21 bases between. In nucleotides, the CDR3 is TGTGCCAGCAGCACCCGTGCGGGTGGGGACCCTTCCTACGAGCAGTACTTC. It codes for CASSTRAGGDPSYEQYF.

This sequence joins TRBV20-1 and TRBJ1-2; unclear D gene. The CDR3 sequence is 11 residues long. The V and J ends lost 3 bases and 6 bases respectively, with 8 bases between them. In germline, CDR1 is DFQATT, CDR2 SNEGSKA (reference sequence). The CDR3 sequence is CSASGVNGYTF. CDR3 sequence (DNA): TGCAGTGCTAGTGGGGTAAATGGCTACACCTTC.

The chain has TRBV7-9 and TRBJ2-7; D might be TRBD2 (5 bases). This CDR3 region has 13 residues. The V end lost 6 bases, the J end lost 2 bases, and 11 bases lay between the germline ends. From germline, CDR1 is SEHNR and CDR2 FQNEAQ (reference sequence). CDR3 in amino acids: CASRPAGTYEQYF. Here the CDR3 DNA reads TGTGCCAGCAGGCCGGCCGGGACCTACGAGCAGTACTTC.

The gene calls are TRBV5-1 and TRBJ2-5, with no clear D. Germline CDR1 reads SGHRS; CDR2 reads YFSETQ. V dropped 3 bases and J dropped 0 bases, with 15 bases sitting between them. The CDR3 is made up of 16 amino acids. CDR3 amino acids: CASSYWAPEYQETQYF. The CDR3 nucleotides are TGCGCCAGCAGCTATTGGGCACCAGAGTACCAAGAGACCCAGTACTTC. Full variable domain (rest looked up from reference TRBV5-1 and TRBJ2-5): KAGVTQTPRYLIKTRGQQVTLSCSPISGHRSVSWYQQTPGQGLQFLFEYFSETQRNKGNFPGRFSGRQFSNSRSEMNVSTLELGDSALYLCASSYWAPEYQETQYFGPGTRLLVL.

J is TRBJ2-1 and V is TRBV6-4; D unclear. V lost 5 bases and J lost 2, with 10 bases in between. The CDR3 consists of 14 residues. Germline assignment: CDR1 MRHNA and CDR2 SNTAGT. CDR3 residues: CASSSTVTYNEQFF. CDR3 DNA: TGTGCCAGCAGTAGTACGGTAACCTACAATGAGCAGTTCTTC.